These 23 T cell receptor beta chains share one sample of origin, sequenced in a study of blood T cell repertoires in COVID-19. TCRdb's copy holds only in-frame clones and misses some; the assay was immunoSEQ multiplex PCR. The table includes fewer than 500,000 clones, 81% detected once. Sequenced: peripheral blood. The source of these receptors is a human donor with acute or convalescent COVID-19. The donor label of this sample is uncertain.

This clone has just one count. Given a much more abundant clone one base away, this may be a read error. Here the CDR3 reads CASSQVNTNYGYTF. The CDR3 DNA is TGTGCCAGCAGCCAAGTTAACACTAACTATGGCTACACCTTC. The gene calls are TRBV4-2 and TRBJ1-2, with unresolved D. CDR3 length: 14 residues. The germline CDR1 and CDR2 sequences are LGHNA and YNFKEQ. V gave up 1 base and J gave up 0 bases, with 6 bases separating them.

This chain joins TRBV28 and TRBJ1-2; D not resolved. This CDR3 contains 12 residues. The germline V gene has CDR1 MDHEN and CDR2 SYDVKM. The V end lost 8 bases, the J end lost 8 bases, and 15 bases lay between the germline ends. CDR3 sequence: CASVNAGSGYTF. For the CDR3, the DNA is TGTGCCAGCGTAAATGCAGGATCCGGCTACACCTTC.

This chain joins TRBV28 and TRBJ2-1; 14 nucleotides agree with TRBD2. Per the germline V gene, CDR1 is MDHEN and CDR2 is SYDVKM. The CDR3 spans 18 residues. V lost 5 bases to trimming and J lost 9 bases; unmatched junction nucleotides: 15. In DNA, the CDR3 is TGTGCCAGCAGTCCTTCGACTAGCGGGAGGGCCCGTGCTAGTGAGCAGTTCTTC. Translating gives CASSPSTSGRARASEQFF.

This clone appeared a few times. The V gene is TRBV5-6, the J gene TRBJ1-1, with D perhaps TRBD1 (5 bases). Germline values: CDR1 SGHDT, CDR2 YYEEEE. The CDR3 runs 15 residues. The germline V and J ends were trimmed by 0 bases and 10 bases, with 19 bases remaining between them. The CDR3 sequence: CASSLVGGSSGAAFF. CDR3 nucleotides: TGTGCCAGCAGCTTGGTGGGGGGATCGTCAGGCGCAGCTTTCTTT.

The chain joins TRBV23-1 to TRBJ1-2; tentatively, D is TRBD1 (6 bases). TRBV23-1 is an ORF, with its function uncertain. The CDR3 totals 14 residues. The V gene lost 6 bases and the J gene lost 1 base, with 12 bases spanning the gap. CDR3 coding DNA: TGCGCCAGCAGACCCGACAGGCATAACTATGGCTACACCTTC. Protein: CASRPDRHNYGYTF.

The gene calls are TRBV24-1 and TRBJ1-2; tentative D call: TRBD1 (5 bases). CDR3 length: 15 amino acids. Trimming shortened V by 5 bases and J by 0 bases, and 12 bases separated the two germline ends. Germline V gene data show CDR1 as KGHDR and CDR2 as SFDVKD. The CDR3: CATSGGGNPNYGYTF. Here the CDR3 DNA reads TGTGCCACCAGTGGGGGCGGTAATCCTAACTATGGCTACACCTTC.

In this sample, this clone turned up once. This chain uses TRBV5-1 with TRBJ2-3; 11 bases line up with TRBD2. Germline V lookup: CDR1 SGHRS, CDR2 YFSETQ. V was pared by 3 bases and J by 3 bases, with 6 bases of the junction left unmatched. The CDR3 is 16 amino acids. As DNA, the CDR3 is TGCGCCAGCAGCTGGGGGACTAGCGGTAAGACAGATACGCAGTATTTT. Encoded protein: CASSWGTSGKTDTQYF.

CDR3 nucleotide sequence: TGTGCCAGCAGTCCTTTGCAGGGGAACGGCTACACCTTC. Protein product: CASSPLQGNGYTF. The chain has TRBV3-1 (or the pseudogene TRBV3-2) and TRBJ1-2, with D possibly matching TRBD1 (6 bases). Per germline, CDR1 LGHDT and CDR2 YNNKEL (reference sequence). V dropped 6 bases and J dropped 8 bases, with 16 bases sitting between them. The length of the CDR3 is 13 residues.

This sequence joins TRBV27 and TRBJ1-1, with D unclear. The ends were cut back, 7 bases at V and 8 bases at J, with 20 bases in the middle. The CDR3 length is 14 residues. Germline CDR1 MNHEY, CDR2 SMNVEV (reference sequence). This CDR3 is CASTLLGSHSEAFF. The CDR3 DNA is TGTGCCAGCACCCTACTGGGGAGCCACTCCGAAGCTTTCTTT.

The chain joins TRBV2 to TRBJ2-7, with 9 bases fitting TRBD2. This CDR3 is 14 amino acids long. Germline V gene data show CDR1 as SNHLY and CDR2 as FYNNEI. The ends lost 8 bases at V and 2 bases at J; junction bases unmatched: 7. The CDR3 DNA sequence: TGTGCCAGCGCTCCGGGACTAGCTACCTACGAGCAGTACTTC. As protein: CASAPGLATYEQYF.

The rearrangement uses TRBV19 and TRBJ1-1; 7 bases line up with TRBD1. V dropped 6 bases and J dropped 4; count of bases not matched to a gene: 14. CDR1 is LNHDA, CDR2 SQIVND, per germline (reference sequence). This CDR3 is 16 amino acids long. CDR3 loop: CASRPHERGQGTEAFF. CDR3 coding DNA: TGTGCCAGTAGACCTCACGAAAGGGGGCAAGGCACTGAAGCTTTCTTT.

V gene TRBV7-8 combines with J gene TRBJ1-6; no definite D call. Per germline, CDR1 SGHVS and CDR2 FQNEAQ. This CDR3 has 14 amino acids. The germline V and J ends were trimmed by 3 bases and 10 bases, with 13 bases remaining between them. CDR3 sequence: CASSLTRLSSPLHF. The CDR3 DNA reads as TGTGCCAGCAGCTTGACTCGACTCTCCTCACCCCTCCACTTT.

The rearrangement joins TRBV30 to TRBJ1-2, with D possibly matching TRBD1 (5 bases). The ends were cut back, 7 bases at V and 4 bases at J, with 13 bases in the middle. CDR3 size: 12 residues. Germline CDR1 and CDR2: GTSNPN and SVGIG (reference sequence). The CDR3 here is CAYGQGTYGYTF. The CDR3 DNA reads as TGTGCCTATGGTCAGGGAACCTATGGCTACACCTTC.

V is TRBV5-1 and J is TRBJ1-2; D remains ambiguous. The length of the CDR3 is 14 residues. Trimming pared 1 base from V and 4 bases from J, leaving 11 bases between. Per germline, CDR1 SGHRS and CDR2 YFSETQ. The CDR3 region has the DNA TGCGCCAGCAGCTTGTACGGGGAGGCCTATGGCTACACCTTC. It yields the protein CASSLYGEAYGYTF.

The chain couples TRBV29-1 to TRBJ2-5; 9 positions match TRBD1. V dropped 6 bases and J dropped 5; count of bases not matched to a gene: 7. Germline CDR1 SQVTM, CDR2 ANQGSEA. The CDR3 sequence is 13 residues long. The CDR3 DNA sequence: TGCAGCGTCGATCACAGGGGGCGCGAGACCCAGTACTTC. This encodes CSVDHRGRETQYF.

The chain is built from TRBV9 and TRBJ1-1; D possibly corresponds to TRBD1 (5 bases). CDR1 is SGDLS, CDR2 YYNGEE, per germline. The germline V and J ends were trimmed by 5 bases and 4 bases, with 15 bases remaining between them. This CDR3 is built from 14 residues. CDR3 loop: CASRAGTEGTEAFF. CDR3 bases: TGTGCCAGCAGGGCGGGGACCGAGGGCACTGAAGCTTTCTTT.

The rearrangement uses TRBV7-2 and TRBJ2-3; TRBD1 aligns across 8 bases. The V and J ends lost 5 bases and 12 bases, in that order; junction bases with no gene match: 7. Germline CDR1 and CDR2: SGHTA and FQGNSA. The CDR3 consists of 12 residues. In DNA form, the CDR3 reads TGTGCCAGCAGCCTCACAGGGGGTTCCCAGTATTTT. The encoded protein is CASSLTGGSQYF.

The V call is TRBV5-1, the J call TRBJ2-7; the D gene is possibly TRBD1 (5 bases). Per germline, CDR1 SGHRS and CDR2 YFSETQ. V lost 4 bases to trimming and J lost 2 bases, with 16 bases between them. The CDR3 runs to 15 residues. CDR3 DNA: TGCGCCAGCAGCGTTCAGGGTATACCCCCCTACGAGCAGTACTTC. Amino acid sequence: CASSVQGIPPYEQYF.

With regard to this clone: The same CDR3 arises from other DNA sequences in this sample as well. This sequence joins TRBV7-9 and TRBJ1-1, with 7 bases aligning to TRBD1. The trim removed 4 bases at V and 1 base at J, leaving 3 bases unmatched. Per the germline V gene, CDR1 is SEHNR and CDR2 is FQNEAQ (reference sequence). The CDR3 loop spans 14 amino acids. The CDR3 coding sequence is TGTGCCAGCAGCTCGGGACAGCAGAACACTGAAGCTTTCTTT. As protein: CASSSGQQNTEAFF. The full variable domain, in which reference TRBV7-9 and TRBJ1-1 provide the parts outside the CDR3, is DTGVSQNPRHKITKRGQNVTFRCDPISEHNRLYWYRQTLGQGPEFLTYFQNEAQLEKSRLLSDRFSAERPKGSFSTLEIQRTEQGDSAMYLCASSSGQQNTEAFFGQGTRLTVV.

The V call is TRBV9, the J call TRBJ1-3, with D unclear. The CDR3 length is 15 residues. Trimming shortened V by 4 bases and J by 0 bases, and 11 bases separated the two germline ends. Per germline, CDR1 SGDLS and CDR2 YYNGEE. The CDR3 protein is CASSPRLSSGNTIYF. CDR3 nucleotides: TGTGCCAGCAGCCCGCGACTGAGCTCTGGAAACACCATATATTTT.

This clone was recorded only once. CDR3 loop: CASSLIPQGARNQPQHF. CDR3 in DNA: TGTGCCAGCAGCTTAATCCCTCAGGGGGCGCGCAATCAGCCCCAGCATTTT. The chain recombines TRBV28 with TRBJ1-5; TRBD1 agrees at 8 bases. The CDR3 is 17 residues long. CDR1 and CDR2 (germline): MDHEN, SYDVKM. Germline trimming cut 6 bases from V and 2 bases from J; bases unmatched to any gene: 12. Full variable domain (remainder filled in from reference TRBV28 and TRBJ1-5): DVKVTQSSRYLVKRTGEKVFLECVQDMDHENMFWYRQDPGLGLRLIYFSYDVKMKEKGDIPEGYSVSREKKERFSLILESASTNQTSMYLCASSLIPQGARNQPQHFGDGTRLSIL.

This clone has more than one count but fewer than ten. The chain employs TRBV27 and TRBJ1-3; the D is unclear. The CDR3 consists of 14 residues. V was shortened by 5 bases and J by 4 bases, with 12 bases between the two germline ends. Germline lookup yields CDR1 MNHEY and CDR2 SMNVEV (reference sequence). For the CDR3, the DNA is TGTGCCAGCAGTCCATCGTCAGTGGGAAACACCATATATTTT. Its translation: CASSPSSVGNTIYF.

CDR3 DNA sequence: TGTGCCAGCAGCTCACAGGGACGAGGCGAGCAGTACTTC. It encodes CASSSQGRGEQYF. J is TRBJ2-7 and V is TRBV7-2, with D perhaps TRBD1 (6 bases). The V and J ends lost 4 bases and 6 bases respectively, with 13 bases between them. CDR1 and CDR2 from the germline V gene are SGHTA and FQGNSA. The CDR3 is made up of 13 amino acids.